This TCR beta chain stems from a study of shared clonotypes between healthy human individuals. In the source study's methods: ImmunoSEQ only sent back junction sequences with no quality scores, so filtering was done differently. Here immunoSEQ multiplex PCR was the method, and the copy in TCRdb shows in-frame clones only, minus some. V, J and clone size are taken as reported in that table, and D and trimming were inferred from the DNA itself. The profile covers roughly 480,000 clones, with roughly 85% appearing a single time and approximately 12% taken by the ten largest. Adult donors, all healthy and HIV-negative, had no recent acute infections or vaccinations. Caucasian adults living in Nashville, Tennessee, provided all samples. Researchers drew on around 83 million PBMCs for genomic DNA from unsorted samples. Specimen: PBMCs. The receptor's source is a middle-aged woman in good health. Some clones in this sample may be carry-over from other donors' samples.

CDR3 sequence: CASSATGGPLVGYTF. Here the CDR3 DNA reads TGTGCCAGCAGTGCAACAGGGGGCCCCCTTGTTGGCTACACCTTC. The chain links TRBV6-5 to TRBJ1-2, with 9 bases fitting TRBD1. Per the germline V gene, CDR1 is MNHEY and CDR2 is SVGAGI. CDR3 length: 15 amino acids. J lost 7 bases, V lost 5 bases, and 11 bases had no gene match.